In this sample, the clone carrying this T cell receptor (beta chain) turned up once. Its specificity is not known. The CDR3 loop spans 17 amino acids. The germline gives CDR1 MNHGY, CDR2 SAAAGT. The trim removed 4 bases at V and 2 bases at J, leaving 5 bases unmatched. In every patient, relapse followed autologous stem cell transplantation, while exposure to brentuximab vedotin differed. This entry belongs to a study of PD-1 blockade in classical Hodgkin lymphoma. Study information: Patients were treated with nivolumab at 3 mg/kg, and this was given intravenously every 2 weeks. Findings and caveats of the study: Repertoire difference causes, possibly disease activity or prior therapy, remain undefined. A significant rise in TCR diversity was seen by C4D1 for CD4+ cells but not for CD8+ cells. Exclusion removed patients who began nivolumab under 1 year after ASCT.

Sequenced by immunoSEQ multiplex PCR; TCRdb stores in-frame clones only, minus some. The data contain just over 25,000 clones, 70% to 90% of them singletons. The sequence came from a human donor with classical Hodgkin lymphoma. This specimen was peripheral blood mononuclear cells (PBMCs), taken at baseline. The chain recombines TRBV6-8 with TRBJ2-3; 14 positions agree with TRBD2. The CDR3 sequence: CASSSETSGGVTDTQYF. The CDR3 region has the DNA TGTGCCAGCAGTTCGGAGACTAGCGGGGGGGTCACAGATACGCAGTATTTT.